The entry that follows covers one T cell receptor beta chain sequence. Using immunoSEQ multiplex PCR, the repertoire was profiled, and TCRdb retains in-frame clones only, with some absent. The repertoire holds around 60,000 clones, with around 93% as singletons. V gave up 2 bases and J gave up 6 bases; unmatched junction bases: 10. Germline V gene sequence: CDR1 MDHEN, CDR2 SYDVKM. The CDR3 totals 17 residues. The sample belongs to a study of T cell changes during pregnancy in multiple sclerosis. This TCR derives from a female donor with multiple sclerosis, enrolled in a pregnancy study. The chain employs TRBV28 and TRBJ2-1, with 10 bases lining up with TRBD1. The sequencing here drew on CD4+ T cells from peripheral blood mononuclear cells, taken before pregnancy. The CDR3 is CASSLIDRTGGSNEQFF. DNA of the CDR3: TGTGCCAGCAGTTTAATCGACCGGACAGGGGGTTCCAATGAGCAGTTCTTC.